This T cell receptor beta chain was recorded in a study of blood T cell repertoires in COVID-19 (dated by TCRdb to about 2020). Concerning the study at large: Samples from collaborators originated in the United States, Italy and Spain and spanned both the acute and convalescent phases of COVID-19. Subjects who had been exposed to COVID-19, were actively infected with it, or had recovered from it provided the deeply sampled blood TCRbeta repertoires that made up the dataset. Sample metadata almost always included a de-identified subject ID, COVID-19 status, age in years and sex. The samples were drawn from the first 160 participants of the ongoing ImmuneRACE study and from roughly 1,300 subjects provided by 6 global collaborators. Where available, HLA class I and class II types were taken from metadata supplied by the sample provider and were not determined by assay-based typing. A freely available public database, intended as a resource for researchers studying the immune response to SARS-CoV-2, is where the repertoires were released. The material from the prospective study consisted of cDNA or gDNA derived from T cells, B-cell-depleted T cells, or PBMCs.

TCRbeta CDR3 regions were amplified from genomic DNA by means of the immunoSEQ Assay, a bias-controlled multiplex PCR. The study's own analysis went as follows. The number of nucleated cells in each sample was estimated by amplification of reference gene primers within the assay. To quantify the absolute abundance of each unique TCRbeta CDR3 rearrangement, sequence reads were collapsed and filtered. For each sample, productive Simpson clonality was calculated as the square root of Simpson's diversity index across productive rearrangements. Sourced from immuneACCESS, this table was stored by TCRdb with only in-frame sequences that have V and J called. A share of the clones is absent; for the studies checked, an unresolved V gene accounts for under half, and the remainder has no known explanation. V, J and clone size derive from that table, while D and trimming were established from the DNA sequence. The sample table records under 150,000 clones; approximately 80% of these occur just once. Clones ranked in the top ten supply roughly 9% of the sample.

Results the study describes overall, beyond this receptor: Clinical and demographic metadata were provided uncurated, with the amount varying by source and participant.

Of note for this clone: Its antigen is unknown. Per-base quality was not reported, and no clone a single base away is much larger than it.

Collaborating institutions collected whole blood in K2EDTA tubes following their own protocols. For TCRbeta analysis, collaborators shipped samples in one of three forms: frozen whole blood, isolated PBMCs, or DNA extracted from either of those sample types. Reading from cysteine to phenylalanine, the CDR3 counts 17 amino acids. The entry retains the CDR3 DNA only, 51 bases that are in frame from base 1. The V and J ends are trimmed by 1 base and 0 bases, leaving 13 bases between them. Looking up the germline V gene (reference sequence) yields CDR1 SEHNR and CDR2 FQNEAQ. The chain is made from TRBV7-9 and TRBJ1-3; tentative D gene TRBD1, with 6 bases matching. The sequence was obtained from a man aged 35 to 55 with active or convalescent COVID-19. Source material: peripheral blood. DNA sequence: TGTGCCAGCAGCTTAGGACAGGATTCGCTCTCTGGAAACACCATATATTTT. This codes for CASSLGQDSLSGNTIYF. The full variable domain, completed from the reference TRBV7-9 and TRBJ1-3 proteins outside the CDR3, reads DTGVSQNPRHKITKRGQNVTFRCDPISEHNRLYWYRQTLGQGPEFLTYFQNEAQLEKSRLLSDRFSAERPKGSFSTLEIQRTEQGDSAMYLCASSLGQDSLSGNTIYFGEGSWLTVV.